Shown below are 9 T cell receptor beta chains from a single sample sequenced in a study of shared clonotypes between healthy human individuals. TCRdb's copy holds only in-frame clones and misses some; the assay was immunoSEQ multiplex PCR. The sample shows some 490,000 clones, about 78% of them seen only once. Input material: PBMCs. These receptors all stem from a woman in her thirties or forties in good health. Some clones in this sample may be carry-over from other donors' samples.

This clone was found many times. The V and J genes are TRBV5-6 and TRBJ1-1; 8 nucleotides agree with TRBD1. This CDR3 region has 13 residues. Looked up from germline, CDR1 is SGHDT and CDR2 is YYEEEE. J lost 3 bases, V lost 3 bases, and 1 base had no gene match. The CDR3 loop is CASSSTGDTEAFF. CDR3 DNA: TGTGCCAGCAGCTCGACAGGGGACACTGAAGCTTTCTTT.

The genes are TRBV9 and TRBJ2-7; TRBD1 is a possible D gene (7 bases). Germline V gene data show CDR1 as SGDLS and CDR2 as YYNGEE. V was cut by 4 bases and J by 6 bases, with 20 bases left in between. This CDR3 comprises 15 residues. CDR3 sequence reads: CASSTTGAAGSEQYF. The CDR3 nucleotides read TGTGCCAGCAGCACAACAGGGGCCGCGGGATCCGAGCAGTACTTC.

The CDR3 region has the DNA TGTGCCAGCAGTCCCCTTAACTATGGCTACACCTTC. Its translation: CASSPLNYGYTF. The V and J genes are TRBV2 and TRBJ1-2; D remains unclear. V was clipped by 5 bases and J by 1 base, with 5 bases between them. The germline V gene encodes CDR1 SNHLY and CDR2 FYNNEI. CDR3 length equals 12 residues.

The CDR3 region has the DNA TGTGCCAGGACCCGGGGGGACAGTCTCGGCTACACCTTC. Protein product: CARTRGDSLGYTF. The chain links TRBV5-8 to TRBJ1-2, with TRBD1 identical over 7 bases. Germline CDR1 is SGHTS and CDR2 is YDEGEE. V was pared by 8 bases and J by 8 bases, with 12 bases of the junction left unmatched. There are 13 residues in the CDR3.

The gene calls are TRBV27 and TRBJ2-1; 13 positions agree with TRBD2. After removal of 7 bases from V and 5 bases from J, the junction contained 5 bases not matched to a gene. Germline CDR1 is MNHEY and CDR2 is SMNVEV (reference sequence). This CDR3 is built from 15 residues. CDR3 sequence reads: CASNLGTSGNNEQFF. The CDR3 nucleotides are TGTGCCAGCAACCTCGGGACTAGCGGGAACAATGAGCAGTTCTTC.

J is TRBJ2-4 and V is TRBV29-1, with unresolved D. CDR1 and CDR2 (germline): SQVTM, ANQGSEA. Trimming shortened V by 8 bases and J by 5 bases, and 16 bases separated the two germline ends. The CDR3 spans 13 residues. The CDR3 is CSFQLGGENIQYF. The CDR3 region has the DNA TGCAGCTTTCAGCTAGGTGGGGAAAACATTCAGTACTTC. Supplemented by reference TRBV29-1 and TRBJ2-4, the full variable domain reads SAVISQKPSRDICQRGTSLTIQCQVDSQVTMMFWYRQQPGQSLTLIATANQGSEATYESGFVIDKFPISRPNLTFSTLTVSNMSPEDSSIYLCSFQLGGENIQYFGAGTRLSVL.

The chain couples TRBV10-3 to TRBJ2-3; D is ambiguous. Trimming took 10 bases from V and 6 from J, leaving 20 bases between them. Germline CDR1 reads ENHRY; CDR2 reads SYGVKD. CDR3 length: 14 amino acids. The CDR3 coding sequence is TGTGCCACAACTCACCCACCATCATGGGATACGCAGTATTTT. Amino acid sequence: CATTHPPSWDTQYF.

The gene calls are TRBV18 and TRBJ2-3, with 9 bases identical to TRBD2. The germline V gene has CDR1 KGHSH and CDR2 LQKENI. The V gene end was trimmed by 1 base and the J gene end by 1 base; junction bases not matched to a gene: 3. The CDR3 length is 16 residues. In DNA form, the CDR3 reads TGTGCCAGCTCACCACGGATAGCGGGGGGCACAGATACGCAGTATTTT. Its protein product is CASSPRIAGGTDTQYF.

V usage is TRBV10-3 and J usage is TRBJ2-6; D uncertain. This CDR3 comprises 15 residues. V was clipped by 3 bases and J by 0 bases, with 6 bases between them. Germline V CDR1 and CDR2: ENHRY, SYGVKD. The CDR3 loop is CAISDGVSGANVLTF. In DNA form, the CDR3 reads TGTGCCATCAGTGATGGGGTCTCTGGGGCCAACGTCCTGACTTTC.